This TCR beta chain was retrieved from a study of blood T cell repertoires in COVID-19. As processed by the authors: Quantification of nucleated cells was approximated via reference gene primer amplification. Sequencing used immunoSEQ multiplex PCR; TCRdb keeps in-frame clones, though not all of them. From that table come the V and J calls and clone size; the DNA was used to work out D and trimming. The sample shows about 270,000 clones, more than 85% of them seen only once. Deletions cut 3 bases from V and 12 bases from J, with 15 bases between. This CDR3 is built from 13 residues. Germline V gene lookup returns CDR1 LNHDA and CDR2 SQIVND (reference sequence).

This receptor was obtained from a man aged 35 to 55 who had been exposed to COVID-19. The source material was PBMCs or T cells enriched from blood (not recorded which). This chain connects TRBV19 to TRBJ2-1; D is unresolved. In DNA, the CDR3 is TGTGCCAGTAGTATGAGCGATCTGGGTGTGCAGTTCTTC. It translates to CASSMSDLGVQFF.